This T cell receptor (beta chain) stems from a study of cytomegalovirus exposure and HLA in healthy donors. Findings and caveats of the study: Per published accounts, TCR beta sequences correctly predicted the HLA-A and HLA-B alleles of most subjects. The authors later linked a missense DCLRE1C variant to TCR beta V- and J-gene trimming. With high specificity and sensitivity, the classifier reportedly diagnosed cytomegalovirus status.

The V gene end was trimmed by 5 bases and the J gene end by 6 bases; junction bases not matched to a gene: 9. CDR1 and CDR2 from the germline V gene are SEHNR and FQNEAQ (reference sequence). The CDR3 is made up of 14 amino acids. With 60 Vbeta and 13 Jbeta primers, the PCR was carried out. Only in-frame clones appear in the TCRdb table, and some are missing; sequencing was by immunoSEQ multiplex PCR. The sample lists fewer than 85,000 clones, 84% occurring once. About this clone itself: Antigen unknown.

The sequencing input was PBMCs. This clonotype originated in a man in his 70s in good health and CMV-seropositive. This chain links TRBV7-9 with TRBJ1-2; 7 nucleotides match TRBD1. The CDR3 nucleotides read TGTGCCAGCAGCGCAAGACAGGGTATGGATGGCTACACCTTC. Translated: CASSARQGMDGYTF.